The present TCR beta chain was sequenced within a study of blood T cell repertoires in COVID-19. In the study overall: T cells, B-cell-depleted T cells, or PBMCs provided the cDNA or gDNA that served as material.

This clone appeared a few times. Sequenced by immunoSEQ multiplex PCR; TCRdb stores in-frame clones only, minus some. The sample lists more than 25,000 clones, 85% to 90% occurring once. This TCR came from a man aged 80 or over with acute or convalescent COVID-19. The sample comprised peripheral blood.

Here the CDR3 DNA reads TGTGCCACCAGTGATTCGGGACAGGAGAGCTCCTACGAGCAGTACTTC. Its translation: CATSDSGQESSYEQYF. The chain has TRBV24-1 and TRBJ2-7, with 8 bases identical to TRBD1. This CDR3 contains 16 residues. The trim removed 2 bases at V and 0 bases at J, leaving 5 bases unmatched. CDR1 KGHDR and CDR2 SFDVKD come from the germline V gene.